One and the same sample provided the 6 T cell receptor beta chains below, sequenced in a study of T cell responses to AZD1222 COVID-19 vaccine. Assay used: immunoSEQ multiplex PCR; TCRdb lists only in-frame clones, some missing. The data show around 190,000 clones, around 94% seen once. The sample consisted of peripheral blood, taken 28 days after the second AZD1222 dose. The origin of the receptors is an adult who received the AZD1222 COVID-19 vaccine.

The chain uses TRBV7-3 and TRBJ1-3; the D is unclear. V was shortened by 6 bases and J by 4 bases, with 10 bases between the two germline ends. This CDR3 is 13 amino acids long. CDR1 SGHTA and CDR2 FQGTGA come from the germline V gene. The CDR3 DNA sequence: TGTGCCAGCAGTCTTCCCCCCGGAAACACCATATATTTT. Residues: CASSLPPGNTIYF. The full variable domain, rest sourced from reference TRBV7-3 and TRBJ1-3, is GAGVSQTPSNKVTEKGKYVELRCDPISGHTALYWYRQSLGQGPEFLIYFQGTGAADDSGLPNDRFFAVRPEGSVSTLKIQRTERGDSAVYLCASSLPPGNTIYFGEGSWLTVV.

The genes are TRBV5-4 and TRBJ1-2; no reliable D call. Germline loops: CDR1 SGHNT, CDR2 YYREEE (reference sequence). Trimming shortened V by 4 bases and J by 4 bases, and 17 bases separated the two germline ends. The CDR3 loop spans 15 amino acids. CDR3 DNA: TGTGCCAGCAGCGGAGGTCTTTCAGGCCTCTATGGCTACACCTTC. Translated: CASSGGLSGLYGYTF.

CDR3 DNA sequence: TGTGCCAGTAGTATGCCTAGCGGCCGCACAGATACGCAGTATTTT. Its protein product is CASSMPSGRTDTQYF. The chain couples TRBV19 to TRBJ2-3; TRBD2 matches 7 bases. In germline, CDR1 is LNHDA, CDR2 SQIVND (reference sequence). The ends lost 3 bases at V and 1 base at J; junction bases unmatched: 4. The CDR3 has 15 residues.

The rearrangement links TRBV27 to TRBJ2-5; TRBD2 matches 13 bases. With V trimmed by 5 bases and J by 5 bases, 8 bases remained unmatched. This CDR3 has 16 residues. Per the germline V gene, CDR1 is MNHEY and CDR2 is SMNVEV (reference sequence). The CDR3 DNA sequence: TGTGCCAGCAGTATAAGGACTAGCGGGAGTTCGGAGACCCAGTACTTC. Translation: CASSIRTSGSSETQYF.

This chain joins TRBV11-2 and TRBJ1-4; tentatively, D is TRBD1 (5 bases). The CDR3 has 14 amino acids. The germline V and J ends were trimmed by 5 bases and 7 bases, with 14 bases remaining between them. Per germline, CDR1 SGHAT and CDR2 FQNNGV. The CDR3 DNA sequence: TGTGCCAGCAGCGACGGGACTTGGGGTGAAAAACTGTTTTTT. Its translation is CASSDGTWGEKLFF.

The chain is built from TRBV4-3 and TRBJ1-2; TRBD1 agrees at 12 bases. The trim removed 8 bases at V and 4 bases at J, leaving 11 bases unmatched. Germline loops: CDR1 LGHNA, CDR2 YSLEER. The CDR3 runs to 16 residues. The CDR3 spells CASGPGTGGRGYGYTF. The CDR3 DNA sequence: TGCGCCAGCGGGCCCGGGACAGGGGGCAGGGGCTATGGCTACACCTTC.